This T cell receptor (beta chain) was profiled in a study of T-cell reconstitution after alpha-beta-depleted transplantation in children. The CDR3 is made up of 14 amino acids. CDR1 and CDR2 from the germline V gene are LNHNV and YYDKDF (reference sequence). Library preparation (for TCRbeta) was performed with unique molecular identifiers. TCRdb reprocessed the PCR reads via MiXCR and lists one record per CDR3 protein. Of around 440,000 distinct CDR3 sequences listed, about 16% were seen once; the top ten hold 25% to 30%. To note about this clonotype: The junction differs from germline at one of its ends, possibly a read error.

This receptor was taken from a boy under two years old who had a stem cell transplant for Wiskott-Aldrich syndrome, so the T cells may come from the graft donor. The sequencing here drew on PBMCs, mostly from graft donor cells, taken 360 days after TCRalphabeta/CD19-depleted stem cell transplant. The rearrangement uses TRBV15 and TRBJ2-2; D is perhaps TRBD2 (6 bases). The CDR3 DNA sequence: TGTGCCACCAGCAGAGATCCCAACACCGGGGGGCTGTTTTTT. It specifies CATSRDPNTGGLFF.